A single sample gave rise to the 30 T cell receptor beta chains below, sequenced in a study of T cell repertoires in cytomegalovirus infection. TCRdb used MiXCR to reprocess the reads, holding one entry per CDR3 protein. The sample has 500,000 to 600,000 distinct CDR3 sequences; approximately 15% are singletons. Sequenced material: CD8+ T cells from PBMCs. All receptors derive from a human donor in good health (CMV status not recorded). Some clones in this sample may be carry-over from other donors' samples.

The chain joins TRBV28 to TRBJ2-1; 10 bases map to TRBD2. V trimming: 5 bases; J trimming: 10 bases; junction bases outside the gene matches: 11. The length of the CDR3 is 15 residues. The germline gives CDR1 MDHEN, CDR2 SYDVKM. The CDR3 DNA is TGTGCCAGCAGTATCCCTAGCGGGAGACGGCCCGAGCAGTTCTTC. Translated: CASSIPSGRRPEQFF.

This clonotype was observed at least ten times. The rearrangement links TRBV6-6 to TRBJ1-4; a weak D match, TRBD1 (5 bases). V was shortened by 2 bases and J by 3 bases, with 10 bases between the two germline ends. The CDR3 spans 15 residues. Germline lookup yields CDR1 MNHNY and CDR2 SVGAGI (reference sequence). DNA of the CDR3: TGTGCCAGCAGTTACGAGAGGGACCCTAATGAAAAACTGTTTTTT. It is translated as CASSYERDPNEKLFF.

This clonotype was counted many times. The chain employs TRBV7-6 and TRBJ1-1; D call uncertain. Trimming removed 3 bases at V and 0 bases at J, with 8 bases between. Germline CDR1 reads SGHVS; CDR2 reads FNYEAQ. This CDR3 is 14 amino acids long. The DNA for the CDR3 is TGTGCCAGCAGCTTGAAAGGGTTGAACACTGAAGCTTTCTTT. Its protein is CASSLKGLNTEAFF.

This clonotype was recorded many times. The gene calls are TRBV7-6 and TRBJ1-6; a weak D match, TRBD1 (5 bases). The CDR3 loop spans 15 amino acids. The germline gives CDR1 SGHVS, CDR2 FNYEAQ. V was clipped by 2 bases and J by 8 bases, with 13 bases between them. Here the CDR3 reads CASSLTGRGDSPLHF. The CDR3 DNA is TGTGCCAGCAGCTTAACAGGAAGGGGAGATTCACCCCTCCACTTT.

This clonotype was detected many times. The J gene is TRBJ1-5, the V gene TRBV7-8, with 7 bases that match TRBD1. CDR1 is SGHVS and CDR2 is FQNEAQ in the germline V gene. This CDR3 is built from 16 residues. Germline trimming cut 4 bases from V and 2 bases from J; bases unmatched to any gene: 8. Written as DNA, the CDR3 is TGTGCCAGCAGCTCGAGACAGGGAACGGGCAATCAGCCCCAGCATTTT. Its translation: CASSSRQGTGNQPQHF.

This clonotype occurred a few times. The chain links TRBV6-6 to TRBJ2-5; 7 positions match TRBD2. CDR1 is MNHNY, CDR2 SVGAGI, per germline (reference sequence). The J segment lost 4 bases and the V segment lost 7 bases, leaving 9 bases of the junction unmatched. CDR3 length equals 14 residues. The CDR3, as DNA: TGTGCCAGCACCTTACCCTCTAGCGGAGAGACCCAGTACTTC. It specifies CASTLPSSGETQYF.

This clonotype was counted many times. The chain links TRBV6-7 to TRBJ2-7, with D possibly being TRBD1 (6 bases). TRBV6-7 is identified as an open reading frame with a role that is uncertain. With 8 bases removed from V and 1 base from J, the gap between germline ends came to 15 bases. This CDR3 is built from 14 residues. The DNA for the CDR3 is TGTGCCAGCCACAGGGTCCTTTGGTCCTACGAGCAGTACTTC. Translation: CASHRVLWSYEQYF.

The gene calls are TRBV5-6 and TRBJ1-2, with D perhaps matching TRBD1 (5 bases). This CDR3 contains 15 residues. Germline CDR1 and CDR2: SGHDT and YYEEEE. V was cut by 2 bases and J by 2 bases, with 13 bases left in between. The CDR3 is CASSLWGRYNYGYTF. CDR3 in DNA: TGTGCCAGCAGCTTATGGGGGAGATACAACTATGGCTACACCTTC.

A few counts support this clonotype. The DNA for the CDR3 is TGCGCCAGCGGACTTGTGACAGGGGTCGAAAAACTGTTTTTT. Protein product: CASGLVTGVEKLFF. The chain is built from TRBV5-1 and TRBJ1-4, with TRBD1 matching 8 bases. Trimming took 7 bases from V and 8 from J; bases not matched to a gene: 10. Germline V gene data show CDR1 as SGHRS and CDR2 as YFSETQ. The CDR3 totals 14 residues.

In its sample, this clonotype was seen a few times. V usage is TRBV6-4 and J usage is TRBJ1-1; D is unresolved. V was shortened by 2 bases and J by 11 bases, with 9 bases between the two germline ends. Germline V gives CDR1 MRHNA, CDR2 SNTAGT. CDR3 length: 11 amino acids. CDR3 sequence reads: CASSDRLLAFF. In DNA form, the CDR3 reads TGTGCCAGCAGTGACCGATTGTTGGCTTTCTTT.

This clonotype showed up many times. This sequence joins TRBV12-3 or TRBV12-4 and TRBJ1-1, with D possibly being TRBD1 (5 bases). Trimming took off 2 bases at V and 2 bases at J, with 15 bases between the two ends. The CDR3 covers 16 residues. The CDR3 DNA reads TGTGCCAGCAGTTTACTCGTCTGGACACCCAACACTGAAGCTTTCTTT. It codes for CASSLLVWTPNTEAFF.

This clonotype was detected ten times or more. The CDR3 coding sequence is TGCGCCAGCAGCTTGGACTATCCAACCAACACCTACGAGCAGTACTTC. This translates into CASSLDYPTNTYEQYF. The rearrangement links TRBV5-1 to TRBJ2-7; unclear D gene. Between the trimmed V and J ends, which lost 0 bases and 2 bases, there was a span of 15 bases. Germline V gene data show CDR1 as SGHRS and CDR2 as YFSETQ. The CDR3 is 16 residues long.

This clonotype was seen more than once but under ten times. The chain links TRBV20-1 to TRBJ1-5; tentatively, D is TRBD1 (6 bases). From germline, CDR1 is DFQATT and CDR2 SNEGSKA (reference sequence). The CDR3 is made up of 16 amino acids. V gave up 5 bases and J gave up 0 bases, with 17 bases separating them. The CDR3 protein is CSAPLYRDISNQPQHF. The CDR3 nucleotides are TGCAGTGCTCCACTTTACCGGGACATTAGCAATCAGCCCCAGCATTTT.

This clonotype has at least ten counts. The CDR3 spells CASSLADSPNTEAFF. In nucleotides, the CDR3 is TGTGCCAGCAGCTTAGCAGATTCCCCGAACACTGAAGCTTTCTTT. The rearrangement uses TRBV7-6 and TRBJ1-1, with D unclear. CDR1 SGHVS and CDR2 FNYEAQ come from the germline V gene. Trimming shortened V by 0 bases and J by 1 base, and 9 bases separated the two germline ends. The CDR3 contains 15 residues. Full variable domain (outside the CDR3, taken from reference TRBV7-6 and TRBJ1-1): GAGVSQSPRYKVTKRGQDVALRCDPISGHVSLYWYRQALGQGPEFLTYFNYEAQQDKSGLPNDRFSAERPEGSISTLTIQRTEQRDSAMYRCASSLADSPNTEAFFGQGTRLTVV.

With regard to this clonotype: Possible read error: a much larger clone is one base away. The gene calls are TRBV11-2 and TRBJ1-2, with unresolved D. There are 14 residues in the CDR3. Between the trimmed V and J ends, which lost 4 bases and 8 bases, there was a span of 17 bases. CDR1 and CDR2 (germline): SGHAT, FQNNGV. This CDR3 is CASSSEVRIWGYTF. In DNA, the CDR3 is TGTGCCAGCAGCTCTGAGGTACGGATTTGGGGCTACACCTTC.

A few counts support this clonotype. The rearrangement uses TRBV27 and TRBJ1-2; possible D gene TRBD1, 5 bases. This CDR3 is 12 amino acids long. Germline CDR1 MNHEY, CDR2 SMNVEV (reference sequence). Trimming removed 6 bases from V and 3 bases from J, with 8 bases in between. CDR3: CASSDSYYGYTF. The CDR3 nucleotides are TGTGCCAGCAGCGACAGCTACTATGGCTACACCTTC.

This rearrangement joins TRBV20-1 to TRBJ2-1; TRBD2 matches 10 bases. Unmatched junction bases numbered 11, after V lost 6 bases and J lost 6 bases. Germline CDR1 reads DFQATT; CDR2 reads SNEGSKA (reference sequence). The CDR3 contains 15 residues. In DNA, the CDR3 is TGCAGTGCCGAACCCTTAGCGGGGGGCGGCAATGAGCAGTTCTTC. As protein: CSAEPLAGGGNEQFF.

This clonotype occurred many times. The chain employs TRBV28 and TRBJ2-5; D is possibly TRBD2 (7 bases). In germline, CDR1 is MDHEN, CDR2 SYDVKM. CDR3 size: 15 residues. Trimming left V 2 bases short and J 5 bases short, with 15 bases between. The CDR3 nucleotides read TGTGCCAGCAGTTTAGGGCGGGGGCAGGAGGAGACCCAGTACTTC. It encodes CASSLGRGQEETQYF.

This clonotype was counted ten times or more. V usage is TRBV28 and J usage is TRBJ2-2, with 8 bases matching TRBD2. The germline V gene encodes CDR1 MDHEN and CDR2 SYDVKM. The V gene end was trimmed by 5 bases and the J gene end by 7 bases; junction bases not matched to a gene: 12. There are 16 residues in the CDR3. The CDR3 spells CASSTEERESGGELFF. CDR3 DNA sequence: TGTGCCAGCAGTACCGAGGAGCGGGAGTCGGGCGGGGAGCTGTTTTTT.

In this sample, this clonotype turned up many times. The chain has TRBV6-5 and TRBJ2-5; TRBD1 matches 7 bases. Unmatched junction bases numbered 8, after V lost 5 bases and J lost 2 bases. Germline V gives CDR1 MNHEY, CDR2 SVGAGI. The CDR3 spans 15 residues. The CDR3: CASSPPGTDQETQYF. CDR3 bases: TGTGCCAGCAGTCCTCCCGGGACAGATCAAGAGACCCAGTACTTC.

Many counts were recorded for this clonotype. This CDR3 is CASSLDQLAGYNEQFF. For the CDR3, the DNA is TGTGCCAGCAGCTTAGATCAACTAGCGGGGTACAATGAGCAGTTCTTC. The chain links TRBV11-2 to TRBJ2-1, with 10 positions matching TRBD2. V gave up 0 bases and J gave up 4 bases; unmatched junction bases: 3. The CDR3 has 16 amino acids. CDR1 SGHAT and CDR2 FQNNGV come from the germline V gene.

This clonotype has a handful of counts. The gene calls are TRBV28 and TRBJ2-4; a weak D match, TRBD2 (6 bases). V lost 7 bases, J lost 6 bases, and 16 bases lay in between. Germline values: CDR1 MDHEN, CDR2 SYDVKM. This CDR3 is built from 14 residues. The CDR3 here is CASTDSGSPNIQYF. As DNA, the CDR3 is TGTGCCAGCACCGATAGCGGATCCCCAAACATTCAGTACTTC.

This clonotype was recorded a few times. This chain joins TRBV4-1 and TRBJ1-4; 9 positions agree with TRBD1. Germline V CDR1 and CDR2: MGHRA, YSYEKL. The CDR3 sequence is 13 residues long. The J segment lost 8 bases and the V segment lost 4 bases, leaving 2 bases of the junction unmatched. The CDR3: CASSPGTGEKLFF. Written as DNA, the CDR3 is TGCGCCAGCAGCCCCGGGACAGGGGAAAAACTGTTTTTT.

The chain links TRBV7-9 to TRBJ2-7, with a tentative D call TRBD2 (6 bases). V lost 5 bases to trimming and J lost 5 bases, with 16 bases between them. Germline V gene sequence: CDR1 SEHNR, CDR2 FQNEAQ (reference sequence). There are 14 residues in the CDR3. The CDR3 DNA reads TGTGCCAGCAGCGGAGGGAGTGCGGCTCACGAGCAGTACTTC. This gives the protein CASSGGSAAHEQYF.

The V call is TRBV20-1, the J call TRBJ1-5; D is unresolved. The CDR3 spans 16 residues. From germline, CDR1 is DFQATT and CDR2 SNEGSKA (reference sequence). V lost 0 bases and J 1 base, leaving 13 bases between the germline ends. CDR3 sequence: CSARDGYRTSNQPQHF. The CDR3 DNA is TGCAGTGCTAGAGATGGGTACCGGACGAGCAATCAGCCCCAGCATTTT.

This clonotype has just a few counts. CDR3 in amino acids: CATSDPVGSVLGDTQYF. The CDR3 DNA is TGTGCCACCAGTGACCCAGTTGGTAGCGTCCTGGGAGATACGCAGTATTTT. The chain couples TRBV24-1 to TRBJ2-3; D is perhaps TRBD2 (5 bases). V shed 4 bases and J shed 5 bases, with 21 bases lying between them. In germline, CDR1 is KGHDR, CDR2 SFDVKD. The length of the CDR3 is 17 residues.

V is TRBV24-1 and J is TRBJ2-1, with D tentatively TRBD1 (6 bases). The V gene lost 2 bases and the J gene lost 9 bases, with 16 bases spanning the gap. CDR3 length: 15 residues. CDR1 and CDR2 from the germline V gene are KGHDR and SFDVKD. CDR3 nucleotide sequence: TGTGCCACCAGTGATTCTCAGGGGTACCAGGGTGAGCAGTTCTTC. It specifies CATSDSQGYQGEQFF.

J is TRBJ1-4 and V is TRBV13; TRBD1 is a possible D gene (6 bases). The V end lost 6 bases, the J end lost 8 bases, and 19 bases lay between the germline ends. The length of the CDR3 is 15 residues. CDR1 is PRHDT and CDR2 is FYEKMQ in the germline V gene (reference sequence). The CDR3 loop reads CASSPGGGFAEKLFF. For the CDR3, the DNA is TGTGCCAGCAGTCCCGGGGGGGGCTTTGCGGAAAAACTGTTTTTT.

This clonotype was counted many times. The chain is built from TRBV7-2 and TRBJ2-1; tentatively, D is TRBD2 (6 bases). The CDR3 extends over 15 amino acids. Trimming removed 5 bases at V and 6 bases at J, with 17 bases between. The germline CDR1 and CDR2 sequences are SGHTA and FQGNSA. Here the CDR3 DNA reads TGTGCCAGCAGCACCCCGGAGACTAGTCTCAATGAGCAGTTCTTC. This encodes CASSTPETSLNEQFF.

The rearrangement joins TRBV5-6 to TRBJ2-1; 8 positions agree with TRBD2. The junction had 3 bases not matched to a gene; V was cut back by 1 base and J by 0 bases. This CDR3 has 16 amino acids. From germline, CDR1 is SGHDT and CDR2 YYEEEE. Here the CDR3 reads CASSLLRGASYNEQFF. Written as DNA, the CDR3 is TGTGCCAGCAGCTTGCTGCGGGGGGCCTCCTACAATGAGCAGTTCTTC.